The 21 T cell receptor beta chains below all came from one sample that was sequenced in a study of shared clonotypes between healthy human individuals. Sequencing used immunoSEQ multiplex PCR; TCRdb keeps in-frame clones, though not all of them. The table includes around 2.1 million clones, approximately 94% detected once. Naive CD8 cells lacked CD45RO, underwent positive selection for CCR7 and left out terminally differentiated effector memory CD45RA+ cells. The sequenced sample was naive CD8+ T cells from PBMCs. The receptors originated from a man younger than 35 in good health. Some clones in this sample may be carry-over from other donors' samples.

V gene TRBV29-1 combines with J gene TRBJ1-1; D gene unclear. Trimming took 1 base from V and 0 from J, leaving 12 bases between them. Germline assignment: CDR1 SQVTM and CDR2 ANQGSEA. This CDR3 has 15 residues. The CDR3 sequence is CSVEGSESMNTEAFF. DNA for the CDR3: TGCAGCGTTGAAGGGTCAGAATCCATGAACACTGAAGCTTTCTTT.

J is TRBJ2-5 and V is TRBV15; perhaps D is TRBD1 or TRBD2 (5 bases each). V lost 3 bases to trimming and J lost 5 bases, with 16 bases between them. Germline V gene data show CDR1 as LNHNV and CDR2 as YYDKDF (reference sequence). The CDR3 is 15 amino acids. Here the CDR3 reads CATSRSLGPRETQYF. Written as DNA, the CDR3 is TGTGCCACCAGCAGGTCCTTGGGACCGCGGGAGACCCAGTACTTC.

The CDR3 loop reads CASSILFLPTELDEQYF. The CDR3 DNA reads TGTGCCAGTAGTATCCTCTTTCTGCCGACAGAGCTAGACGAGCAGTACTTC. The chain combines TRBV19 with TRBJ2-7; D is perhaps TRBD1 (5 bases). The CDR3 runs to 17 residues. The V gene lost 3 bases and the J gene lost 5 bases, with 23 bases spanning the gap. The germline V gene has CDR1 LNHDA and CDR2 SQIVND (reference sequence).

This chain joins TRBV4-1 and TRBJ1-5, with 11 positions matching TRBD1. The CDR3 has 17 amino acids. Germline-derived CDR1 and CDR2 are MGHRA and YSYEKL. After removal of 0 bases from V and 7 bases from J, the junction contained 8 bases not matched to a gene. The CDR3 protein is CASSQDRDRGWGQPQHF. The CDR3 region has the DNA TGCGCCAGCAGCCAAGATAGGGACAGGGGGTGGGGGCAGCCCCAGCATTTT.

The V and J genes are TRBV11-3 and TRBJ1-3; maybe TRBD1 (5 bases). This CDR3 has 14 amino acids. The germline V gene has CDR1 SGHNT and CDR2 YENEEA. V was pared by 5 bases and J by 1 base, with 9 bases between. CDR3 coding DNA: TGTGCCAGCAGCGGCAGGGAGTCTGGAAACACCATATATTTT. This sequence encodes CASSGRESGNTIYF.

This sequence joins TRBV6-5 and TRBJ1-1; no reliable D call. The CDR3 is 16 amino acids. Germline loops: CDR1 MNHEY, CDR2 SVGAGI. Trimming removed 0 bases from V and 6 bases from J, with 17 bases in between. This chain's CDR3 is CASSYSTGLVVSEAFF. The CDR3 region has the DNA TGTGCCAGCAGTTACTCGACCGGATTAGTGGTTTCTGAAGCTTTCTTT.

In DNA form, the CDR3 reads TGTGCCAGCAGCTTAGATCTACCGAGTGGGACAGAGAATGAAAAACTGTTTTTT. Its translation is CASSLDLPSGTENEKLFF. This sequence joins TRBV11-3 and TRBJ1-4; TRBD1 matches at 7 bases. Germline V gives CDR1 SGHNT, CDR2 YENEEA. Unmatched junction bases numbered 12, after V lost 0 bases and J lost 5 bases. The CDR3 length is 18 residues.

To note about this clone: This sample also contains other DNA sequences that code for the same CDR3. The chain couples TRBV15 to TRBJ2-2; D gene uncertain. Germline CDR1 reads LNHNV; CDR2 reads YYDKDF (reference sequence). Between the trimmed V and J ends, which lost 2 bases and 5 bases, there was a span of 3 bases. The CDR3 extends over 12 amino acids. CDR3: CATSRTTGELFF. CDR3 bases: TGTGCCACCAGCAGAACGACCGGGGAGCTGTTTTTT.

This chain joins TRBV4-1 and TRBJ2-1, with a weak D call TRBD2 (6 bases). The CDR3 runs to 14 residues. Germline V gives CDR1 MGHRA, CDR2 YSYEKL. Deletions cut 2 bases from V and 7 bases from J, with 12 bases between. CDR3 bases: TGCGCCAGCAGCCAACTCCGGGACTCGAATGAGCAGTTCTTC. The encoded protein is CASSQLRDSNEQFF.

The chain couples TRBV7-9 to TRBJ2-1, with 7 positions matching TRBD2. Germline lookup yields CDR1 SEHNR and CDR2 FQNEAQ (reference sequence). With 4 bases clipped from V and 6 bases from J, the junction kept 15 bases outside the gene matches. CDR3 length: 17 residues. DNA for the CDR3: TGTGCCAGCAGCTGGGGGGGTGGTCACCGTCCTATCAATGAGCAGTTCTTC. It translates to CASSWGGGHRPINEQFF.

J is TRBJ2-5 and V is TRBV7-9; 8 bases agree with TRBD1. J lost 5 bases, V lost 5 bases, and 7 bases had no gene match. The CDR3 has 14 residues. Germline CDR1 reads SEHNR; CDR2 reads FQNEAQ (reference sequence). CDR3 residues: CASSPRQGRETQYF. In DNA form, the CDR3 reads TGTGCCAGCAGCCCACGACAGGGGAGGGAGACCCAGTACTTC.

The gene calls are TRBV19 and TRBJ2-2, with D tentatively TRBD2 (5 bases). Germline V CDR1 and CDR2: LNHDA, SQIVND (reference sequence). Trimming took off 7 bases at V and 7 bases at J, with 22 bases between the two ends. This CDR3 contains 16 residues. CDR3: CASTSRTTRLNGELFF. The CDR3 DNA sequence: TGTGCCAGTACATCCAGGACCACTAGGCTCAACGGGGAGCTGTTTTTT.

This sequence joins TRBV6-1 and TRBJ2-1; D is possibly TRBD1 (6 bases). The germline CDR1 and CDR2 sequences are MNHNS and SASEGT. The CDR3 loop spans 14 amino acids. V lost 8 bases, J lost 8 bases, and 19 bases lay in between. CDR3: CASRGGYFWYEQFF. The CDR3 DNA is TGTGCCAGCCGTGGGGGCTATTTTTGGTATGAGCAGTTCTTC.

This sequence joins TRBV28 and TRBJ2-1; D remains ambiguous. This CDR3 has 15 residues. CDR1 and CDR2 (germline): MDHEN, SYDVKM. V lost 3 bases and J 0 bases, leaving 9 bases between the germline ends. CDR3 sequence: CASSFPVGSYNEQFF. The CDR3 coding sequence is TGTGCCAGCAGTTTCCCTGTGGGCTCCTACAATGAGCAGTTCTTC.

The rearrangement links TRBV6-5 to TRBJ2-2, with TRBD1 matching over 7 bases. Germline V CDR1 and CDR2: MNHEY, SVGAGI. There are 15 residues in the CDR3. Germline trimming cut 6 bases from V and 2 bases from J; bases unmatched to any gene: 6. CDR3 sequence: CASRLDRVNTGELFF. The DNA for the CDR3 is TGTGCCAGCAGACTAGACAGGGTAAACACCGGGGAGCTGTTTTTT.

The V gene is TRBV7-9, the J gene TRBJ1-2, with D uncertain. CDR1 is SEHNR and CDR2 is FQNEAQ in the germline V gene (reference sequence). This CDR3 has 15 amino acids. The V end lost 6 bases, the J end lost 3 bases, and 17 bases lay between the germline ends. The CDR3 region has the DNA TGTGCCAGCAGACCGGGCGGGCTAGACTACTATGGCTACACCTTC. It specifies CASRPGGLDYYGYTF.

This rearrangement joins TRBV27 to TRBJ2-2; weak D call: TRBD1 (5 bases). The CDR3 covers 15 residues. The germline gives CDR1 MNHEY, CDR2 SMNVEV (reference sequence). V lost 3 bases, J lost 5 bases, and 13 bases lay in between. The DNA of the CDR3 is TGTGCCAGCAGTTTTGGGCAGGGTATGACCGGGGAGCTGTTTTTT. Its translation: CASSFGQGMTGELFF.

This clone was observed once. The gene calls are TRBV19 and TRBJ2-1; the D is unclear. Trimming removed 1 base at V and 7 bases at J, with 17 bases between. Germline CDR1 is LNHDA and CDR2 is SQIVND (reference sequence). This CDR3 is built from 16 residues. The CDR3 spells CASSIVSQFQKNEQFF. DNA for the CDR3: TGTGCCAGTAGTATAGTGAGCCAGTTCCAAAAAAATGAGCAGTTCTTC.

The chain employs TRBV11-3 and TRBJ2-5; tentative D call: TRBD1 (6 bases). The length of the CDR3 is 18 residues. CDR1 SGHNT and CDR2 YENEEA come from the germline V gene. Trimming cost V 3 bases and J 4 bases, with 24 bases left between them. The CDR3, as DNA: TGTGCCAGCAGCTTCCCAAGGGTGTACAGGGTAGATGGAGAGACCCAGTACTTC. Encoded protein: CASSFPRVYRVDGETQYF.

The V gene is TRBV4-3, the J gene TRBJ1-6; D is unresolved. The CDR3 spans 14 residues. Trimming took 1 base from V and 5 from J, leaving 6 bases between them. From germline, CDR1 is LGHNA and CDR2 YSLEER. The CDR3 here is CASSQGLNNSPLHF. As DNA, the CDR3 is TGCGCCAGCAGCCAAGGACTGAATAATTCACCCCTCCACTTT.

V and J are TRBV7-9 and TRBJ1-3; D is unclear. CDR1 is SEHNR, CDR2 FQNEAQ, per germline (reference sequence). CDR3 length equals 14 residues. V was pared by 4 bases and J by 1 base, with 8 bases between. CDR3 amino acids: CASSYSISGNTIYF. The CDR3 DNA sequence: TGTGCCAGCAGCTACAGTATATCTGGAAACACCATATATTTT.